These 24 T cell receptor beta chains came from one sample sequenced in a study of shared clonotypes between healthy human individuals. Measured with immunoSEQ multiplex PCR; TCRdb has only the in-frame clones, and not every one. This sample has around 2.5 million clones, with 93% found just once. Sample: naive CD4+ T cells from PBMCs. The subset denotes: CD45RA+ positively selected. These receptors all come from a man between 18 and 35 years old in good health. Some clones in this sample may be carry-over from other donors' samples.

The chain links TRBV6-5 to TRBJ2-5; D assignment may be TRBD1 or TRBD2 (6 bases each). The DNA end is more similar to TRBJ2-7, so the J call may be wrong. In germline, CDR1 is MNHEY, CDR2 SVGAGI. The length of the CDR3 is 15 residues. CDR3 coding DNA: TGTGCCAGCAGCCCCAGGTGGAGGGGGTCCTACGAGCAGTACTTC. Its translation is CASSPRWRGSYEQYF.

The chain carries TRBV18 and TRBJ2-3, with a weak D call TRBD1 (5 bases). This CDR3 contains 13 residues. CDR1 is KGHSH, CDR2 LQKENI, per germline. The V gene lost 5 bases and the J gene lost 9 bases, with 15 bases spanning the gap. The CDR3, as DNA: TGTGCCAGCTCAAGAGGTAGGGGATCCACGCAGTATTTT. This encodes CASSRGRGSTQYF.

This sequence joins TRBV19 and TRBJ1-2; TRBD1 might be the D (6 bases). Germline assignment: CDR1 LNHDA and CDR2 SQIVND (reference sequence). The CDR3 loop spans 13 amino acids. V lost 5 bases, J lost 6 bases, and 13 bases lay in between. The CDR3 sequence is CASSPTGGHGYTF. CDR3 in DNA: TGTGCCAGTAGTCCGACGGGGGGCCATGGCTACACCTTC. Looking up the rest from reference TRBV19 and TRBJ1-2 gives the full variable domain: DGGITQSPKYLFRKEGQNVTLSCEQNLNHDAMYWYRQDPGQGLRLIYYSQIVNDFQKGDIAEGYSVSREKKESFPLTVTSAQKNPTAFYLCASSPTGGHGYTFGSGTRLTVV.

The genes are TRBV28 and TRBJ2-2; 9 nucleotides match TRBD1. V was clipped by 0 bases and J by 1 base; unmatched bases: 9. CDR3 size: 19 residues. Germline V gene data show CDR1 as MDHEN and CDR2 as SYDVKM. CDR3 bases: TGTGCCAGCAGTTTATGGTCCGGGACAGGGCCTCGGAACACCGGGGAGCTGTTTTTT. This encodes CASSLWSGTGPRNTGELFF.

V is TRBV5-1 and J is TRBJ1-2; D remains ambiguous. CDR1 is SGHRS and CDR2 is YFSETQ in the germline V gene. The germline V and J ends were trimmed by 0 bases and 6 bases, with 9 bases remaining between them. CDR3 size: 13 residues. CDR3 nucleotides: TGCGCCAGCAGCTTGGGGGCTCCCGATGGCTACACCTTC. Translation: CASSLGAPDGYTF.

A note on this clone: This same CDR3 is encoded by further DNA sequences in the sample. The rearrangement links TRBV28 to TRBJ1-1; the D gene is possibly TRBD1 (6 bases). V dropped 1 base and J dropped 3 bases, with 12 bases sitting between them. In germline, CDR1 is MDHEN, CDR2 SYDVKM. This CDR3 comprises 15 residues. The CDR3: CASSLLGGEDTEAFF. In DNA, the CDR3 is TGTGCCAGCAGTTTATTGGGGGGCGAGGACACTGAAGCTTTCTTT.

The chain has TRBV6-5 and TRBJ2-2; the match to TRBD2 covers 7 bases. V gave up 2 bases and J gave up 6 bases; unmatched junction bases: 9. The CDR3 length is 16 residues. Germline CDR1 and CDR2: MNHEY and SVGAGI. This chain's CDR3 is CASSYRASGLSGELFF. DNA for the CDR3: TGTGCCAGCAGTTACAGGGCTAGCGGTCTCTCCGGGGAGCTGTTTTTT.

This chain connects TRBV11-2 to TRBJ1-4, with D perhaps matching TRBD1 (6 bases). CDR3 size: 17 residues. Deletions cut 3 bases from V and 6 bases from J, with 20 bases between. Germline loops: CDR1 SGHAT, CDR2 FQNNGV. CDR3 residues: CASSFLPLQGGDEKLFF. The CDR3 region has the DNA TGTGCCAGCAGCTTTCTCCCCCTACAGGGTGGTGATGAAAAACTGTTTTTT.

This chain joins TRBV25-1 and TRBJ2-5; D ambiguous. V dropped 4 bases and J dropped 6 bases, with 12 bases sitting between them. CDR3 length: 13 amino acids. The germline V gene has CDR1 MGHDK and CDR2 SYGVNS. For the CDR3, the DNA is TGTGCCAGCAGTGCCCCCGCCACGCAGACCCAGTACTTC. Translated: CASSAPATQTQYF.

The CDR3 spells CASSQDPGRVEKLFF. For the CDR3, the DNA is TGCGCCAGCAGCCAAGATCCGGGAAGGGTCGAAAAACTGTTTTTT. This chain links TRBV4-1 with TRBJ1-4, with unresolved D. Germline CDR1 MGHRA, CDR2 YSYEKL. V lost 0 bases to trimming and J lost 8 bases, with 13 bases between them. The CDR3 loop spans 15 amino acids.

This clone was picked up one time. CDR3 sequence: CASSQQLQGGTGYTF. Here the CDR3 DNA reads TGCGCCAGCAGCCAACAACTACAGGGGGGAACTGGCTACACCTTC. The genes are TRBV5-1 and TRBJ1-2; 8 nucleotides line up with TRBD1. This CDR3 comprises 15 residues. Per the germline V gene, CDR1 is SGHRS and CDR2 is YFSETQ. After removal of 4 bases from V and 7 bases from J, the junction contained 12 bases not matched to a gene.

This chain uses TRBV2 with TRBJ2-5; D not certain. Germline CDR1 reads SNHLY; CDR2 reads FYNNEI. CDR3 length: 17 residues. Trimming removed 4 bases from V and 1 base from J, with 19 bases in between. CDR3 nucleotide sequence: TGTGCCAGCAGTGGGCTCAAGAGGTTAGATCCCCAAGAGACCCAGTACTTC. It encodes CASSGLKRLDPQETQYF.

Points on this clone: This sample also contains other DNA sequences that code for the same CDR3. This CDR3 reads CASSLPGGQPQHF. CDR3 in DNA: TGTGCCAGCAGTCTCCCCGGGGGACAGCCCCAGCATTTT. The J gene is TRBJ1-5, the V gene TRBV28; a weak D match, TRBD1 (5 bases). V shed 5 bases and J shed 7 bases, with 12 bases lying between them. Germline lookup yields CDR1 MDHEN and CDR2 SYDVKM. The CDR3 has 13 amino acids.

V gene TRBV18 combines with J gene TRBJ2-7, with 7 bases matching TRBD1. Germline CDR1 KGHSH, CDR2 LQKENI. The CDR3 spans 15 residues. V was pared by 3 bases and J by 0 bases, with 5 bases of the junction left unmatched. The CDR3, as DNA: TGTGCCAGCTCACCGTCCGGGACAGTCTCCTACGAGCAGTACTTC. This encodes CASSPSGTVSYEQYF.

The CDR3 is CASTKTGGEYEQYF. In DNA, the CDR3 is TGCGCCAGCACTAAGACAGGGGGCGAGTACGAGCAGTACTTC. The chain recombines TRBV10-2 with TRBJ2-7; 10 nucleotides agree with TRBD1. This CDR3 spans 14 amino acids. From germline, CDR1 is WSHSY and CDR2 SAAADI. The V and J ends lost 7 bases and 4 bases, in that order; junction bases with no gene match: 7.

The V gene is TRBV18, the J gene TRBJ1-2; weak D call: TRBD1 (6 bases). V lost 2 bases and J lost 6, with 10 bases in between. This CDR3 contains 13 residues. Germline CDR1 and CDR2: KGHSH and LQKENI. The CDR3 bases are TGTGCCAGCTCACCATCAGAGGGGGATGGCTACACCTTC. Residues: CASSPSEGDGYTF.

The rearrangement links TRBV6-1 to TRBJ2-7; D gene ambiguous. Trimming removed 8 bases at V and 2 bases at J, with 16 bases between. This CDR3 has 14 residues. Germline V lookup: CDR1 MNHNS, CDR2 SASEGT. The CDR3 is CASSLLALPYEQYF. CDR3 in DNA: TGTGCCAGCTCTTTGCTTGCTCTTCCCTACGAGCAGTACTTC.

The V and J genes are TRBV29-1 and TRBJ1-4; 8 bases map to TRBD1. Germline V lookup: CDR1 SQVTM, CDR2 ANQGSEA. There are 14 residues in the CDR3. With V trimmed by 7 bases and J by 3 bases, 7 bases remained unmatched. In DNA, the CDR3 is TGCAGCGCCGGACAGGGAGGGCCTAATGAAAAACTGTTTTTT. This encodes CSAGQGGPNEKLFF.

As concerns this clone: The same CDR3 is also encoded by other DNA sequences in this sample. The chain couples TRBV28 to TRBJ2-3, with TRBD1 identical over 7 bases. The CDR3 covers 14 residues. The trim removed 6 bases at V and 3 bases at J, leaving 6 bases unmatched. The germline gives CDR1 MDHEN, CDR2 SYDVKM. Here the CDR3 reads CASSRGGSTDTQYF. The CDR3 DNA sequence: TGTGCCAGCAGCCGAGGGGGCTCGACAGATACGCAGTATTTT. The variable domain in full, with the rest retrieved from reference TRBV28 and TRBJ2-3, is DVKVTQSSRYLVKRTGEKVFLECVQDMDHENMFWYRQDPGLGLRLIYFSYDVKMKEKGDIPEGYSVSREKKERFSLILESASTNQTSMYLCASSRGGSTDTQYFGPGTRLTVL.

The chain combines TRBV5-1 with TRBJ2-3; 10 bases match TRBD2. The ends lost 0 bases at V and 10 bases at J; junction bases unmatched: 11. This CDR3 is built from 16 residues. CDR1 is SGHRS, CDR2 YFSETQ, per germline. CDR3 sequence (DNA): TGCGCCAGCAGCTTGGTCCTAGCGGGAGTAGGGGTTGCGCAGTATTTT. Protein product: CASSLVLAGVGVAQYF.

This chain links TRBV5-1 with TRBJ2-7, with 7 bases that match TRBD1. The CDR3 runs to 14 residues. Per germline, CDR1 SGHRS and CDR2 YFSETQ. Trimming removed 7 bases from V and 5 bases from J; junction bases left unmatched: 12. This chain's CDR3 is CASGEPDRDHEQYF. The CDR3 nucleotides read TGCGCCAGCGGGGAACCCGACAGGGACCACGAGCAGTACTTC.

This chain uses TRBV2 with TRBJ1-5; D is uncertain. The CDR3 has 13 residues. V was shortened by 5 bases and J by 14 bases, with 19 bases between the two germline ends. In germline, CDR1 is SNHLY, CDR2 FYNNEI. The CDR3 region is CASSPEDGIKEHF. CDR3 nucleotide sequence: TGTGCCAGCAGTCCCGAGGACGGGATTAAAGAGCATTTT.

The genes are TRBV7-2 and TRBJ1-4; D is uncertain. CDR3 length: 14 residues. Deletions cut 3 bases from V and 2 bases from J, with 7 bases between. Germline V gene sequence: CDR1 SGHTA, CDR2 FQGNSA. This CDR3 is CASSFSITNEKLFF. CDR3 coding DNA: TGTGCCAGCAGCTTCTCCATCACTAATGAAAAACTGTTTTTT.

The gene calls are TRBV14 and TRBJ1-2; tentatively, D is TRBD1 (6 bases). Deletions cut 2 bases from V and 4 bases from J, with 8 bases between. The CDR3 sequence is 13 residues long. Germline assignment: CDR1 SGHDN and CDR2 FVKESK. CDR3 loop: CASSQQGFYGYTF. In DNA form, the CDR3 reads TGTGCCAGCAGCCAACAGGGGTTCTATGGCTACACCTTC.